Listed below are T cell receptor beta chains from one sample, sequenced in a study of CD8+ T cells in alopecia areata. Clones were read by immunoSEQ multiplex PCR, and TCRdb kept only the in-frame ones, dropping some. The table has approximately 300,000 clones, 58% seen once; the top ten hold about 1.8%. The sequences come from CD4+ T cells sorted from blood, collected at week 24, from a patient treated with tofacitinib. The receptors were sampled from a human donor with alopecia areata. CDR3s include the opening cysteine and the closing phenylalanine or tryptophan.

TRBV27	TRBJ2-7	CASSSPAAGSYEQYF
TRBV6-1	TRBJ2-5	CAISGTEGAGKTQYF
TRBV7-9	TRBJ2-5	CASSSEVETQYF
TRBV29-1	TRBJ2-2	CSVDGSHTGELFF
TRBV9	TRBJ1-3	CASSGRDTQTGNTIYF
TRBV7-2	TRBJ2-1	CASSFIRSEQFF
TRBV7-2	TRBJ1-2	CASSGRQAEGYTF
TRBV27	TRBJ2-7	CASSLSGRVYEQYF
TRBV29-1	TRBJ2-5	CSVALAGVKQETQYF
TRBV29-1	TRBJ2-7	CSVQVGDEQYF
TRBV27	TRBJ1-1	CASWARAVTEAFF
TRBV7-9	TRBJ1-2	CASSSGTTYGYTF
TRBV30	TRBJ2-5	CAWRTGDETQYF
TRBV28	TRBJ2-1	CASGSPPVGLAGGNEQFF
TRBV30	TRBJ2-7	CAWSVSRASYEQYF
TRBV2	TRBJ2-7	CASTELGGYEQYF
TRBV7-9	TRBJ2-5	CASSLGLAGKYF
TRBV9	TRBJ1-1	CASSGQLNTEAFF
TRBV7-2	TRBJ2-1	CASSLGGAHNEQFF
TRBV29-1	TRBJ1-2	CSGRQGANYGYTF
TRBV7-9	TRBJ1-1	CASSLTGIVSGEAFF
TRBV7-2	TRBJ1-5	CASSLVGGPGQPQHF
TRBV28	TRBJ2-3	CASSLQGGTDTQYF
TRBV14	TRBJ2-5	CASSQDRPETQYF
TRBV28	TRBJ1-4	CATKEGLNEKLFF
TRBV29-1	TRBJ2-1	CSVDSGRVEQFF
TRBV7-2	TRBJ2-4	CASSLIPPGNTNIQYF
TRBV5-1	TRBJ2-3	CASSPGATGTSTDTQYF
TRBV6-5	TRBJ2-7	CASSTTGSHEQYF
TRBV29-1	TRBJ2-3	CSSRPTDTQYF
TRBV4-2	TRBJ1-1	CASSQEVQPGIGNTEAFF
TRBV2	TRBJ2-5	CASSRQGGQETQYF
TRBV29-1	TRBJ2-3	CSVDASGPTDTQYF
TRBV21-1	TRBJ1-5	CASSLRQSLSYQPQHF
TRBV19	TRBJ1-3	CASRTGSSGNTIYF
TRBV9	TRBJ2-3	CASSVEGTDTQYF
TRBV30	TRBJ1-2	CAWSVSGAFGYTF
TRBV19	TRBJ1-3	CASSPRTAGNTIYF
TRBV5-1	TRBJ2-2	CASSLKRDTGELFF
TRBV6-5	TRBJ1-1	CASRRGRIAPEAFF
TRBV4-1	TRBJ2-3	CASSQDLGEGTDTQYF
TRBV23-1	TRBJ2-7	CASSQLPGLAGIYEQYF
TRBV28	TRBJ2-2	CASTQVLTGELFF
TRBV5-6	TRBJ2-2	CASSLGQGLNTGELFF
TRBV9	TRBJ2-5	CASSVDRPETQYF
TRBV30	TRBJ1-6	CAWAGQGTPLHF
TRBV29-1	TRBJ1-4	CSGIDATNEKLFF
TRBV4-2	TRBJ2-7	CASGRGLGRGEQYF
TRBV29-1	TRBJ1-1	CSADGGQRTEAFF
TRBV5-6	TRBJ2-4	CASSSTGPKNIQYF
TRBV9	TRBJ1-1	CASSAQGDEAFF
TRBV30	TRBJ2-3	CAWRLTSGGNTDTQYF
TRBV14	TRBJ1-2	CASSHPTGGGYTF
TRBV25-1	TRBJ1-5	CASSMGNQPQHF
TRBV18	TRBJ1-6	CASSRGADNSPLHF